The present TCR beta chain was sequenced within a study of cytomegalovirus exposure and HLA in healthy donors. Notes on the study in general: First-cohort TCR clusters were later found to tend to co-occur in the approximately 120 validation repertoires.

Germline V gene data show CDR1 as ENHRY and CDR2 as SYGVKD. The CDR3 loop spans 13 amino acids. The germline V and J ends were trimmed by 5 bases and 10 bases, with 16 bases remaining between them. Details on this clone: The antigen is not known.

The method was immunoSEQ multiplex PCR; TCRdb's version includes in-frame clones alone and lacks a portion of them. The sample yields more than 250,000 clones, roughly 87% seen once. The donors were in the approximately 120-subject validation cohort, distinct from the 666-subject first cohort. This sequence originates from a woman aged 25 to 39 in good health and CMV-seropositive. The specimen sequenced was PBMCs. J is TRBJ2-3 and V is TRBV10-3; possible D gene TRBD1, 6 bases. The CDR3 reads CAISSQGKGAQYF. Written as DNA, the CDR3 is TGTGCCATCAGTTCCCAGGGGAAGGGGGCGCAGTATTTT.